Listed below are T cell receptor beta chains from one sample, sequenced in a study of cytomegalovirus exposure and HLA in healthy donors. Data came from immunoSEQ multiplex PCR; TCRdb stores just in-frame clones and leaves some out. The repertoire holds 85,000 to 120,000 clones, with roughly four fifths as singletons. The sample comprised PBMCs. The receptors come from a man over 45 in good health and CMV-seronegative. Each CDR3 is given with its conserved first and last residue. D genes are given only for firm matches. Expanded clones are given a class, and other clones once, few, many or no size at all.

>16|TRBJ1-1|.|TRBV5-8|.
CASSLRDLGGNTEAFF
TGTGCCAGCAGCTTACGCGATCTAGGAGGGAACACTGAAGCTTTCTTT
>15|TRBJ1-5|TRBD1|TRBV7-2|.
CASSLPGQGNQPQHF
TGTGCCAGCAGCTTACCGGGACAGGGGAATCAGCCCCAGCATTTT
>18|TRBJ2-5|TRBD2|TRBV7-9|.
CSSSQRRSGGASAETQYF
TGTTCCAGCAGCCAGAGGCGTAGCGGGGGGGCCTCAGCAGAGACCCAGTACTTC
>15|TRBJ1-5|TRBD1|TRBV15|.
CATSRDRGSNQPQHF
TGTGCCACCAGCAGAGACAGGGGGAGCAATCAGCCCCAGCATTTT
>16|TRBJ1-2|TRBD1|TRBV5-7|few
CASSLALGTGEDGYTF
TGTGCCAGCAGCTTGGCCCTCGGGACAGGGGAGGATGGCTACACCTTC
>17|TRBJ2-1|.|TRBV7-9|.
CASSAPRGGAGVAEQFF
TGTGCCAGCAGCGCCCCTAGAGGCGGGGCGGGTGTGGCAGAGCAGTTCTTC
>15|TRBJ1-2|TRBD1|TRBV25-1|.
CASSATPGQGFSYTF
TGTGCCAGCAGTGCAACCCCGGGACAGGGGTTCAGCTACACCTTC
>14|TRBJ2-5|.|TRBV7-2|.
CASSFQGGRETQYF
TGTGCCAGCAGCTTCCAGGGGGGTCGGGAGACCCAGTACTTC
>16|TRBJ2-3|TRBD2|TRBV5-4|.
CASSFPSGGVTDTQYF
TGTGCCAGCAGCTTCCCTAGCGGGGGGGTGACAGATACGCAGTATTTT
>13|TRBJ1-1|TRBD1|TRBV28|.
CASSAQGVTEAFF
TGTGCCAGCAGTGCACAGGGGGTCACTGAAGCTTTCTTT
>22|TRBJ1-6|TRBD1|TRBV27|.
CASTDFRASGTGTDSYNSPLHF
TGTGCCAGCACCGACTTTAGGGCCAGCGGGACAGGGACAGACTCCTATAATTCACCCCTCCACTTT
>16|TRBJ1-2|TRBD1|TRBV5-5|.
CASSLRQTGANYGYTF
TGTGCCAGCAGCTTACGCCAGACAGGGGCTAACTATGGCTACACCTTC
>16|TRBJ1-3|.|TRBV5-6|.
CASSLFGGQSGNTIYF
TGTGCCAGCAGCTTATTTGGGGGACAATCTGGAAACACCATATATTTT
>12|TRBJ1-1|.|TRBV11-3|.
CASSLDAGEAFF
TGTGCCAGCAGCTTAGATGCGGGAGAAGCTTTCTTT
>11|TRBJ2-5|.|TRBV30|.
CAWSVRETQYF
TGTGCCTGGAGTGTACGGGAGACCCAGTACTTC
>10|TRBJ2-3|.|TRBV20-1|.
CSSSTDTQYF
TGTTCGTCTAGCACAGATACGCAGTATTTT
>13|TRBJ1-1|.|TRBV6-4|.
CASSEEVSTEAFF
TGTGCCAGCAGTGAGGAGGTTTCCACTGAAGCTTTCTTT
>14|TRBJ1-2|TRBD1|TRBV7-2|.
CASSYGQGARGYTF
TGTGCCAGCAGCTACGGACAGGGGGCGCGAGGCTACACCTTC
>15|TRBJ2-3|.|TRBV5-1|.
CASRGGLFTPDTQYF
TGCGCCAGCAGGGGGGGACTTTTTACCCCAGATACGCAGTATTTT
>14|TRBJ2-5|TRBD1|TRBV29-1|.
CSVEEQGARETQYF
TGCAGCGTTGAGGAACAGGGGGCTCGGGAGACCCAGTACTTC
>14|TRBJ1-1|TRBD1|TRBV6-5|.
CASRRTGGETEAFF
TGTGCCAGCAGAAGGACAGGGGGCGAGACTGAAGCTTTCTTT
>19|TRBJ2-3|TRBD2|TRBV9|.
CASSVRLAGDPDLTDTQYF
TGTGCCAGCAGCGTAAGACTAGCGGGGGACCCAGATCTGACAGATACGCAGTATTTT
>16|TRBJ2-2|TRBD1|TRBV10-1|.
CASSESRGLGSGELFF
TGCGCCAGCAGTGAGTCGAGGGGGCTGGGCTCCGGGGAGCTGTTTTTT
>14|TRBJ1-2|.|TRBV10-3|once
CAISRPGSENGYTF
TGTGCCATCAGTAGACCGGGGTCAGAAAATGGCTACACCTTC
>13|TRBJ2-3|.|TRBV29-1|.
CSVDRTSTDTQYF
TGCAGCGTAGACAGGACTAGCACAGATACGCAGTATTTT
>16|TRBJ2-2|TRBD2|TRBV19|.
CASRGLAIANTGELFF
TGTGCCAGTAGGGGACTAGCGATCGCGAACACCGGGGAGCTGTTTTTT
>16|TRBJ2-3|TRBD2|TRBV27|.
CASSFPSGGTTDTQYF
TGTGCCAGCAGTTTTCCCAGCGGGGGAACCACAGATACGCAGTATTTT
>14|TRBJ1-4|TRBD1|TRBV6-5|.
CASSSGQLNEKLFF
TGTGCCAGCAGCTCGGGACAGCTTAATGAAAAACTGTTTTTT
>12|TRBJ1-1|.|TRBV30|.
CAWSPVNTEAFF
TGTGCCTGGAGCCCTGTGAACACTGAAGCTTTCTTT
>17|TRBJ1-4|TRBD1|TRBV29-1|.
CSSPGGRLLETNEKLFF
TGCAGCTCCCCAGGGGGCAGACTACTGGAGACTAATGAAAAACTGTTTTTT
>14|TRBJ1-1|TRBD1|TRBV29-1|.
CSVVVQGAYTEAFF
TGCAGCGTTGTGGTCCAGGGGGCATACACTGAAGCTTTCTTT
>16|TRBJ1-5|TRBD1|TRBV19|once
CASSTYRGQGNQPQHF
TGTGCCAGTAGTACCTACAGGGGGCAGGGCAATCAGCCCCAGCATTTT
>16|TRBJ2-7|TRBD1|TRBV5-8|once
CASSLYRGRTPYEQYF
TGTGCCAGCAGCTTGTACAGGGGGCGCACGCCCTACGAGCAGTACTTC
>15|TRBJ1-2|TRBD1|TRBV7-9|.
CASSYQGAPEYGYTF
TGTGCCAGCAGCTACCAGGGGGCGCCTGAATATGGCTACACCTTC
>18|TRBJ1-6|.|TRBV4-1|.
CASSQFTAGMTYNSPLHF
TGCGCCAGCAGCCAATTTACGGCAGGGATGACCTATAATTCACCCCTCCACTTT
>16|TRBJ1-1|TRBD1|TRBV27|.
CASSPGTGAVDTEAFF
TGTGCCAGCAGTCCCGGGACAGGGGCCGTGGACACTGAAGCTTTCTTT
>13|TRBJ1-1|.|TRBV18|.
CASSGQTNTEAFF
TGTGCCAGCTCTGGGCAGACGAACACTGAAGCTTTCTTT
>14|TRBJ1-1|.|TRBV7-6|.
CASSFSERGTEAFF
TGTGCCAGCAGCTTTTCGGAGAGAGGTACTGAAGCTTTCTTT
>15|TRBJ1-2|TRBD1|TRBV30|.
CAWSRGTEWGYGYTF
TGTGCCTGGAGTCGGGGGACAGAATGGGGCTATGGCTACACCTTC
>16|TRBJ2-3|TRBD2|TRBV13|.
CASSSRTSGGADTQYF
TGTGCCAGCAGCTCTAGGACTAGCGGGGGGGCGGATACGCAGTATTTT
>14|TRBJ1-1|TRBD1|TRBV6-5|.
CASNQGDSNAEAFF
TGTGCCAGCAACCAGGGGGACTCGAACGCTGAAGCTTTCTTT
>15|TRBJ1-2|TRBD1|TRBV5-1|once
CASSLRTGPDYGYTF
TGCGCCAGCAGCTTGAGGACAGGGCCTGACTATGGCTACACCTTC
>13|TRBJ2-1|.|TRBV29-1|.
CSVVGVRHNEQFF
TGCAGCGTAGTCGGGGTCCGCCACAATGAGCAGTTCTTC
>12|TRBJ2-2|.|TRBV27|.
CASSQGPGELFF
TGTGCCAGCAGCCAGGGGCCCGGGGAGCTGTTTTTT
>16|TRBJ2-1|TRBD2|TRBV18|few
CASSLRLAGGDNEQFF
TGTGCCAGCTCACTCCGACTAGCGGGGGGGGACAATGAGCAGTTCTTC
>15|TRBJ1-1|TRBD1|TRBV30|.
CAWSPQGTGHTEAFF
TGTGCCTGGAGTCCTCAGGGGACAGGCCACACTGAAGCTTTCTTT
>14|TRBJ2-1|.|TRBV5-1|once
CASSARVSYNEQFF
TGCGCCAGCAGCGCCAGGGTATCGTACAATGAGCAGTTCTTC
>15|TRBJ1-1|TRBD1|TRBV5-1|once
CASSTGDRGRTEAFF
TGCGCCAGCAGCACCGGGGACAGGGGGAGGACTGAAGCTTTCTTT